These T cell receptor beta chains were read from a single sample in a study of cytomegalovirus exposure and HLA in healthy donors. The assay was immunoSEQ multiplex PCR, and TCRdb's table has in-frame clones only and misses some. This table has approximately 110,000 clones, roughly four fifths appearing once. Sequenced sample: PBMCs. The receptors come from an older woman in good health and CMV-seropositive. Each CDR3 is given with its conserved first and last residue. D genes are given only for firm matches. Clone size is given for some rows only: seen once, a few or many times, or a class if the clone is expanded.

J gene	V gene	clone size	D gene	CDR3 protein	CDR3 DNA
TRBJ1-1	TRBV7-9	NA	TRBD1	CASSRAGQGKGTEAFF	TGTGCCAGCAGCCGTGCTGGACAGGGAAAGGGCACTGAAGCTTTCTTT
TRBJ2-1	TRBV5-1	NA	TRBD2	CASSFGLGESSYNEQFF	TGCGCCAGCAGCTTTGGACTAGGGGAGAGCTCCTACAATGAGCAGTTCTTC
TRBJ1-5	TRBV2	NA	NA	CASSETQNQPQHF	TGTGCCAGCAGTGAAACACAGAATCAGCCCCAGCATTTT
TRBJ2-6	TRBV4-3	NA	NA	CASSRPQDSGANVLTF	TGCGCCAGCAGCCGCCCCCAGGACTCGGGGGCCAACGTCCTGACTTTC
TRBJ2-1	TRBV6-1	once	NA	CASSPSIGGPNEQFF	TGTGCCAGCAGCCCTTCGATCGGGGGGCCAAATGAGCAGTTCTTC
TRBJ2-3	TRBV15	NA	TRBD2	CATRGSSGGLSDTQYF	TGTGCCACCAGAGGTTCTAGCGGGGGGTTGTCAGATACGCAGTATTTT
TRBJ1-1	TRBV14	NA	TRBD1	CASSPWTGRTGGNTEAFF	TGTGCCAGCAGCCCTTGGACAGGGAGGACGGGAGGAAACACTGAAGCTTTCTTT
TRBJ1-5	TRBV30	NA	NA	CAWSTQGNQPQHF	TGTGCCTGGAGCACTCAGGGGAATCAGCCCCAGCATTTT
TRBJ1-1	TRBV7-9	NA	NA	CASSSRVRAFF	TGTGCCAGCAGCTCGAGGGTTCGGGCTTTCTTT
TRBJ1-1	TRBV5-1	once	NA	CASSSTTLGTSNTEAFF	TGCGCCAGCAGCTCGACAACTCTAGGGACATCGAACACTGAAGCTTTCTTT
TRBJ2-5	TRBV6-6	NA	TRBD2	CASSYSTGTSGGEMYF	TGTGCCAGCAGTTACTCAACCGGGACTAGCGGGGGCGAGATGTACTTC
TRBJ1-1	TRBV6-6	NA	TRBD1	CASSNRGSRAFF	TGTGCCAGCAGCAACAGGGGAAGTAGAGCTTTCTTT
TRBJ2-7	TRBV27	NA	NA	CASSLVRNHEQYF	TGTGCCAGCAGTTTAGTCAGGAACCACGAGCAGTACTTC
TRBJ2-2	TRBV9	NA	TRBD2	CASSLGLAGRYTGELFF	TGTGCCAGCAGCCTTGGACTAGCGGGACGCTACACCGGGGAGCTGTTTTTT
TRBJ2-1	TRBV7-3	NA	NA	CASSLAPHPGPGVHEQFF	TGTGCCAGCAGCTTAGCCCCACATCCGGGACCAGGGGTCCATGAGCAGTTCTTC
TRBJ1-3	TRBV7-2	NA	TRBD1	CASSLVAGTGSSGNTIYF	TGTGCCAGCAGCTTAGTCGCTGGGACAGGGAGCTCTGGAAACACCATATATTTT
TRBJ1-1	TRBV4-1	once	TRBD1	CASSRGGQEAFF	TGCGCCAGCAGCCGAGGGGGACAGGAAGCTTTCTTT
TRBJ1-4	TRBV5-5	NA	NA	CASSPRDTVNEKLFF	TGTGCCAGCAGCCCTCGGGACACCGTGAATGAAAAACTGTTTTTT
TRBJ1-3	TRBV7-9	NA	TRBD1	CASSGRDRSSGNTIYF	TGTGCCAGCAGCGGACGGGACAGGAGCTCTGGAAACACCATATATTTT
TRBJ1-1	TRBV7-6	NA	NA	CASSPIVSAGTEAFF	TGTGCCAGCAGCCCAATAGTGAGCGCGGGCACTGAAGCTTTCTTT
TRBJ1-3	TRBV5-1	NA	TRBD1	CASSSGQGASGNTIYF	TGCGCCAGCAGCTCCGGACAGGGGGCATCTGGAAACACCATATATTTT
TRBJ2-5	TRBV18	once	TRBD1	CASSPLQGAGQETQYF	TGTGCCAGCTCACCACTCCAGGGGGCCGGCCAAGAGACCCAGTACTTC
TRBJ1-2	TRBV30	NA	NA	CAWNQEATRDGYTF	TGTGCCTGGAATCAGGAGGCGACTAGGGATGGCTACACCTTC
TRBJ2-1	TRBV7-9	NA	NA	CASSSRTASSYNEQFF	TGTGCCAGCAGCTCCAGGACAGCGAGCTCCTACAATGAGCAGTTCTTC
TRBJ1-1	TRBV9	once	NA	CASSVDIDSNTEAFF	TGTGCCAGCAGCGTAGATATCGACAGTAACACTGAAGCTTTCTTT
TRBJ2-2	TRBV11-1	NA	TRBD1	CASSQGQGAGELFF	TGCGCCAGCAGCCAAGGACAGGGGGCCGGGGAGCTGTTTTTT
TRBJ2-1	TRBV27	NA	TRBD2	CASSLRLADYNEQFF	TGTGCCAGCAGTTTAAGGCTAGCGGACTACAATGAGCAGTTCTTC
TRBJ2-1	TRBV29-1	NA	NA	CSGALNEQFF	TGCAGCGGCGCGCTCAATGAGCAGTTCTTC
TRBJ2-7	TRBV7-2	NA	TRBD1	CASTPGPGGYEQYF	TGTGCCAGCACCCCCGGTCCAGGGGGCTACGAGCAGTACTTC
TRBJ1-1	TRBV6-5	NA	NA	CASSYNTANTEAFF	TGTGCCAGCAGTTACAACACAGCGAACACTGAAGCTTTCTTT
TRBJ2-2	TRBV7-2	NA	TRBD2	CASSLVGGRSTGELFF	TGTGCCAGCAGCTTAGTTGGCGGGAGAAGCACCGGGGAGCTGTTTTTT
TRBJ1-5	TRBV27	NA	TRBD1	CASSFLPGQGGFDQPQHF	TGTGCCAGCAGTTTCCTCCCCGGACAGGGAGGTTTCGATCAGCCCCAGCATTTT
TRBJ2-1	TRBV30	NA	TRBD2	CACGLAGNNEQFF	TGTGCCTGCGGACTAGCGGGAAACAATGAGCAGTTCTTC
TRBJ1-1	TRBV25-1	NA	TRBD1	CASSEVSVRTGGVFF	TGTGCCAGCAGTGAAGTTAGCGTGAGGACAGGAGGTGTTTTCTTT
TRBJ2-2	TRBV6-5	NA	NA	CASSLQVRTGELFF	TGTGCCAGCAGTTTACAGGTCCGGACCGGGGAGCTGTTTTTT
TRBJ1-1	TRBV4-3	NA	NA	CASSHAPAGGDTEAFF	TGCGCCAGCAGCCACGCGCCGGCGGGGGGTGACACTGAAGCTTTCTTT
TRBJ2-5	TRBV15	NA	NA	CATSRAGFGETQYF	TGTGCCACCAGCAGAGCAGGGTTCGGGGAGACCCAGTACTTC
TRBJ1-2	TRBV2	NA	TRBD1	CASTQTGGNNYGYTF	TGTGCCAGCACCCAAACAGGGGGGAATAACTATGGCTACACCTTC
TRBJ2-4	TRBV19	NA	TRBD1	CASSTAGGNIQYF	TGTGCCAGTAGTACGGCAGGGGGAAACATTCAGTACTTC
TRBJ2-3	TRBV6-1	NA	TRBD1	CASSVDRGTDTQYF	TGTGCCAGCAGCGTTGACAGGGGAACAGATACGCAGTATTTT
TRBJ2-7	TRBV6-1	NA	TRBD1	CASSEDSGGMGYEQYF	TGTGCCAGCAGTGAGGATTCAGGGGGCATGGGGTACGAGCAGTACTTC
TRBJ2-1	TRBV4-1	NA	TRBD2	CASSPGLAGRNEQFF	TGCGCCAGCAGCCCGGGGCTAGCGGGGAGGAATGAGCAGTTCTTC
TRBJ1-6	TRBV30	NA	NA	CAWRWLQDSPLHF	TGTGCCTGGAGGTGGTTACAGGATTCACCCCTCCACTTT
TRBJ2-5	TRBV7-9	few	TRBD1	CASSSGQGAGETQYF	TGTGCCAGCAGCTCGGGACAGGGGGCGGGGGAGACCCAGTACTTC
TRBJ1-5	TRBV6-1	few	NA	CASSERGNQPQHF	TGTGCCAGCAGTGAACGGGGCAATCAGCCCCAGCATTTT
TRBJ2-5	TRBV7-2	NA	NA	CASSLAWGEETQYF	TGTGCCAGCAGCTTAGCGTGGGGGGAAGAGACCCAGTACTTC
TRBJ2-7	TRBV14	NA	TRBD1	CASSQGQIFYEQYF	TGTGCCAGCAGCCAGGGACAGATATTCTACGAGCAGTACTTC
TRBJ1-2	TRBV7-3	few	TRBD1	CASSPSPGTGRSYGYTF	TGTGCCAGCAGCCCAAGTCCCGGGACAGGGAGGAGCTATGGCTACACCTTC
TRBJ2-7	TRBV4-1	NA	TRBD2	CASSQDWASGATYEQYF	TGCGCCAGCAGCCAAGATTGGGCCAGCGGGGCCACCTACGAGCAGTACTTC
TRBJ2-1	TRBV6-5	NA	TRBD1	CASRTGGSNNEQFF	TGTGCCAGCAGGACAGGGGGCTCAAACAATGAGCAGTTCTTC
TRBJ1-2	TRBV2	NA	TRBD1	CASSLDRVNGYTF	TGTGCCAGCAGCTTGGACAGGGTCAATGGCTACACCTTC
TRBJ2-5	TRBV18	NA	NA	CASSPSSFRETQYF	TGTGCCAGCTCACCATCCTCATTCCGGGAGACCCAGTACTTC
TRBJ1-5	TRBV6-1	NA	TRBD1	CASSEARTGRYEPQHF	TGTGCCAGCAGTGAAGCCCGGACAGGTCGCTATGAGCCCCAGCATTTT
TRBJ1-2	TRBV4-1	NA	NA	CASSQDWAGYGYTF	TGCGCCAGCAGCCAAGACTGGGCGGGATATGGCTACACCTTC